This TCR beta chain originates from a study of blood T cells in healthy people across ages. Study outcomes and limitations: Estimated diversity across one million T cells was deemed an underestimate.

Using a J-beta primer mix together with a sample-barcoded 5' primer, a second PCR was run for roughly 6 to 11 cycles. Tags on each cDNA molecule came from a template-switch adaptor with 12 random nucleotides. TCRdb passed the 5' RACE reads through MiXCR, listing each CDR3 protein once. The sample lists approximately 1,000,000 distinct CDR3 sequences; 45% were seen once. The germline gives CDR1 LGHDT, CDR2 YNNKEL (reference sequence). The CDR3 has 16 amino acids. For this clonotype: What it binds is unknown.

Healthy Caucasian individuals from Russia aged roughly 6 to 95 served as donors. This sequence joins TRBV3-1 and TRBJ2-7; 9 positions match TRBD2. The DNA end is a closer match to TRBJ2-5, so the J assignment may be wrong. The source of this sequence is a woman in her sixties or seventies in good health. Sequencing input: blood. Here the CDR3 reads CASSQVGSGRRETQYF. In DNA form, the CDR3 reads TGTGCCAGCAGCCAAGTAGGTAGCGGGAGACGAGAGACCCAGTACTTC.